The rows below give T cell receptor beta chains drawn from one sample of a study of blood T cell repertoires in COVID-19. Libraries were prepared by immunoSEQ multiplex PCR; TCRdb keeps only in-frame clonotypes and omits some of them. The sample shows 350,000 to 450,000 clones, about nine tenths of them seen only once. Sequencing was done on a sample of PBMCs or T cells enriched from blood (not recorded which). The receptor set was obtained from a woman between 25 and 40 years old who had recovered from COVID-19. Each CDR3 is given with its conserved first and last residue. Fields, in order: clone size, J gene, D gene, V gene, CDR3 protein, CDR3 DNA. A D gene is named only where the DNA matches it firmly. Expanded clones get a size class; other rows say once, few or many, or leave the size out.

>-|TRBJ2-3|TRBD2|TRBV3-1/TRBV3-2
CASSPVLAGDTDTQYF
TGTGCCAGCAGCCCGGTATTAGCGGGAGACACAGATACGCAGTATTTT
>-|TRBJ1-6|-|TRBV9
CASSGAGPEYNSPLHF
TGTGCCAGCAGCGGAGCGGGCCCGGAATATAATTCACCCCTCCACTTT
>-|TRBJ1-2|-|TRBV29-1
CSVDEEMNYGYTF
TGCAGCGTTGATGAGGAAATGAACTATGGCTACACCTTC
>-|TRBJ1-6|-|TRBV30
CAVAGDYNSPLHF
TGTGCCGTGGCGGGAGACTATAATTCACCCCTCCACTTT
>-|TRBJ2-7|-|TRBV29-1
CSVLRGAEQYF
TGCAGCGTTCTAAGGGGCGCCGAGCAGTACTTC
>once|TRBJ1-5|-|TRBV6-2/TRBV6-3
CASSYFGKGVLSNQPQHF
TGTGCCAGCAGTTACTTCGGAAAGGGAGTGTTAAGCAATCAGCCCCAGCATTTT
>-|TRBJ2-7|TRBD2|TRBV10-3
CAISNVYGPGLAGPYEQYF
TGTGCCATCTCGAATGTTTACGGTCCTGGACTAGCGGGACCATACGAGCAGTACTTC
>-|TRBJ2-5|TRBD1|TRBV5-6
CASSLADRGLETQYF
TGTGCCAGCAGCTTGGCGGACAGGGGGTTAGAGACCCAGTACTTC
>-|TRBJ2-7|TRBD2|TRBV3-1/TRBV3-2
CASSLRGVSYEQYF
TGTGCCAGCAGCCTACGGGGGGTGTCCTACGAGCAGTACTTC
>-|TRBJ2-7|-|TRBV27
CASRSKGDYRTYEQYF
TGTGCCAGCAGATCAAAAGGGGATTACCGAACGTACGAGCAGTACTTC
>-|TRBJ1-5|TRBD1|TRBV19
CASSPRTGGQVGDQPQHF
TGTGCCAGTAGTCCCCGGACAGGGGGGCAGGTCGGTGATCAGCCCCAGCATTTT
>-|TRBJ1-2|TRBD1|TRBV12-3/TRBV12-4
CASSKQGAYGYTF
TGTGCCAGCAGTAAACAGGGGGCATATGGCTACACCTTC
>-|TRBJ1-4|-|TRBV2
CASSAVGQGYATNEKLFF
TGTGCCAGCAGTGCGGTGGGGCAGGGGTATGCAACTAATGAAAAACTGTTTTTT
>-|TRBJ2-3|TRBD2|TRBV19
CASSIGGSGDTQYF
TGTGCCAGTAGTATAGGCGGGAGCGGAGATACGCAGTATTTT
>-|TRBJ2-7|TRBD1|TRBV13
CASSWAGTGHEQYF
TGTGCCAGCAGCTGGGCCGGGACAGGGCACGAGCAGTACTTC
>-|TRBJ1-5|-|TRBV19
CASSFTGTSYQPQHF
TGTGCCAGTAGCTTTACCGGGACAAGTTATCAGCCCCAGCATTTT
>-|TRBJ2-6|TRBD2|TRBV27
CASSSTGLSGANVLTF
TGTGCCAGCAGCTCCACGGGACTATCTGGGGCCAACGTCCTGACTTTC
>-|TRBJ2-1|-|TRBV5-5
CASSLVGGGEQFF
TGTGCCAGCAGCTTGGTAGGGGGAGGGGAGCAGTTCTTC
>-|TRBJ2-7|TRBD2|TRBV25-1
CASSERRLAGEEQYF
TGTGCCAGCAGTGAACGACGTCTAGCGGGAGAAGAGCAGTACTTC
>few|TRBJ2-1|TRBD2|TRBV19
CASTAGVFSSYNEQFF
TGTGCCAGTACCGCGGGGGTTTTCAGCTCCTACAATGAGCAGTTCTTC
>-|TRBJ1-1|-|TRBV19
CAARRDPEAFF
TGTGCCGCTCGGCGGGACCCTGAAGCTTTCTTT
>-|TRBJ2-1|-|TRBV11-2
CASSLGGNYNEQFF
TGTGCCAGCAGCCTCGGCGGAAACTACAATGAGCAGTTCTTC
>-|TRBJ1-5|-|TRBV27
CASSLSRGGSNQPQHF
TGTGCCAGCAGTTTATCGAGGGGAGGGTCCAATCAGCCCCAGCATTTT
>-|TRBJ1-2|-|TRBV7-3
CASSLMDGRDGYTF
TGTGCCAGCAGCTTAATGGATGGCAGGGATGGCTACACCTTC
>-|TRBJ1-6|TRBD1|TRBV15
CATSRDVGQGLNSPLHF
TGTGCCACCAGCAGAGATGTAGGACAGGGGCTGAATTCACCCCTCCACTTT
>-|TRBJ1-4|TRBD1|TRBV15
CATSMAGGVVKLFF
TGTGCCACCAGCATGGCAGGGGGAGTGGTAAAACTGTTTTTT
>-|TRBJ2-5|TRBD1|TRBV20-1
CGLRQGETQYF
TGCGGTCTTCGACAGGGAGAGACCCAGTACTTC
>few|TRBJ1-6|-|TRBV5-6
CASSLAGLNNSPLHF
TGTGCCAGCAGCTTGGCGGGATTGAATAATTCACCCCTCCACTTT
>-|TRBJ1-3|-|TRBV7-2
CASSPRGLSAGNTIYF
TGTGCCAGCAGCCCCCGAGGCCTTTCAGCTGGAAACACCATATATTTT
>-|TRBJ2-5|-|TRBV7-8
CASNQRGGGQETQYF
TGTGCCAGCAACCAGAGGGGAGGGGGCCAAGAGACCCAGTACTTC
>-|TRBJ1-1|-|TRBV29-1
CSVARVMNTEAFF
TGCAGCGTTGCTCGGGTAATGAACACTGAAGCTTTCTTT
>-|TRBJ1-2|TRBD1|TRBV9
CASSETSGTGVEGYTF
TGTGCCAGCAGCGAGACCTCCGGGACAGGGGTCGAGGGCTACACCTTC
>-|TRBJ1-1|-|TRBV7-2
CASSLGALSGTEAFF
TGTGCCAGCAGCTTAGGGGCTCTCAGTGGCACTGAAGCTTTCTTT
>few|TRBJ1-1|TRBD1|TRBV5-1
CASSSWDSLNTEAFF
TGCGCCAGCAGCTCCTGGGACAGCCTGAACACTGAAGCTTTCTTT
>-|TRBJ1-2|TRBD1|TRBV3-1/TRBV3-2
CASSQEGQAGYGYTF
TGTGCCAGCAGCCAGGAGGGACAGGCGGGCTATGGCTACACCTTC
>-|TRBJ2-1|TRBD2|TRBV27
CASSTPGLVYNEQFF
TGTGCCAGCAGCACTCCGGGACTAGTCTACAATGAGCAGTTCTTC
>-|TRBJ1-5|TRBD1|TRBV10-3
CAIARGTGVPGGDHQPQHF
TGTGCCATCGCACGTGGGACAGGGGTACCCGGGGGGGACCATCAGCCCCAGCATTTT
>-|TRBJ2-5|-|TRBV4-1
CASSQVPQSQETQYF
TGCGCCAGCAGCCAAGTTCCACAGTCCCAAGAGACCCAGTACTTC
>once|TRBJ1-1|-|TRBV5-1
CASIGDTEAFF
TGCGCCAGCATCGGAGACACTGAAGCTTTCTTT
>-|TRBJ1-1|-|TRBV10-1
CASPNTEAFF
TGCGCCAGCCCAAACACTGAAGCTTTCTTT
>-|TRBJ1-1|-|TRBV7-9
CASSLNPGEAFF
TGTGCCAGCAGCCTCAATCCGGGTGAGGCTTTCTTT
>-|TRBJ2-3|-|TRBV21-1
CASSRAPGLAGGLTDTQYF
TGTGCCAGCAGCAGAGCCCCGGGACTAGCGGGAGGACTCACAGATACGCAGTATTTT
>-|TRBJ1-5|TRBD1|TRBV28
CASSGTGRNQPQHF
TGTGCCAGCAGCGGGACAGGGCGCAATCAGCCCCAGCATTTT